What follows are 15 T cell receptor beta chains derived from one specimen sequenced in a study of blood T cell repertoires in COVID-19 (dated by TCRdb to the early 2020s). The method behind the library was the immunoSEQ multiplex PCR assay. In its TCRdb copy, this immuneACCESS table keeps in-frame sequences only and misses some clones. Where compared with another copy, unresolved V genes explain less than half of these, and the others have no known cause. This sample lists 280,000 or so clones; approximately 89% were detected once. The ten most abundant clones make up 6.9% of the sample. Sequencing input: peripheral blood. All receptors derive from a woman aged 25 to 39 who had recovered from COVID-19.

As DNA, the CDR3 is TGTGCCTCCCGGGGGACAGGTCGTTCCTATGGCTACACCTTC. Its translation is CASRGTGRSYGYTF. V gene TRBV28 combines with J gene TRBJ1-2; TRBD1 aligns across 8 bases. The V segment lost 11 bases and the J segment 4 bases; nucleotides outside the gene matches: 12. The germline gives CDR1 MDHEN, CDR2 SYDVKM. The CDR3 is 14 residues long.

This CDR3 is CASTLGGGNQPQHF. CDR3 bases: TGTGCCAGCACCCTAGGGGGGGGTAATCAGCCCCAGCATTTT. This chain connects TRBV28 to TRBJ1-5; tentatively, D is TRBD1 (6 bases). Per the germline V gene, CDR1 is MDHEN and CDR2 is SYDVKM. V lost 7 bases, J lost 4 bases, and 14 bases lay in between. The CDR3 has 14 residues.

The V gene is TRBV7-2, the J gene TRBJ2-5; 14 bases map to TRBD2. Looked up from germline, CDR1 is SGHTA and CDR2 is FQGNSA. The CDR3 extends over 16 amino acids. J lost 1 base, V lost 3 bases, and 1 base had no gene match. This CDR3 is CASSFGTSGGQETQYF. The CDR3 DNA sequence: TGTGCCAGCAGCTTTGGGACTAGCGGGGGCCAAGAGACCCAGTACTTC.

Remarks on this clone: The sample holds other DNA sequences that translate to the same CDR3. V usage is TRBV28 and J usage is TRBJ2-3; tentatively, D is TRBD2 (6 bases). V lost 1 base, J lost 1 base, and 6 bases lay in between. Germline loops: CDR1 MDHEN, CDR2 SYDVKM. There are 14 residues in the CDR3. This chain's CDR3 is CASSLSGGTDTQYF. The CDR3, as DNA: TGTGCCAGCAGTTTATCGGGGGGCACAGATACGCAGTATTTT.

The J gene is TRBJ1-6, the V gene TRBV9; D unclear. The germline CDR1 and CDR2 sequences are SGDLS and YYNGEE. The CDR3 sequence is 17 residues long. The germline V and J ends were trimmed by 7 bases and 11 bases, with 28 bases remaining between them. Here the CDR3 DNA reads TGTGCCAGCGGAGCCTCGGATGGTGCCGCTAATTCTGCACCCCTCCACTTT. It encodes CASGASDGAANSAPLHF.

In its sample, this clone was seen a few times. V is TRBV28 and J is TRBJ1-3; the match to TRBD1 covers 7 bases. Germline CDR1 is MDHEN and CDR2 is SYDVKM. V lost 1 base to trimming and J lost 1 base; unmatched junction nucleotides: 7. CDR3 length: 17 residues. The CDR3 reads CASSLSSTGLSGNTIYF. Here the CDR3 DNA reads TGTGCCAGCAGTTTATCCTCGACAGGGCTTTCTGGAAACACCATATATTTT.

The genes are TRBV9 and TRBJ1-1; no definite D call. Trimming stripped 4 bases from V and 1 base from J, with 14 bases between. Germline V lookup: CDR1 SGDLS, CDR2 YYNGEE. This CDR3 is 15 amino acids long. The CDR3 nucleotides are TGTGCCAGCAGCCCCCCCGGCAGGAAGAACACTGAAGCTTTCTTT. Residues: CASSPPGRKNTEAFF.

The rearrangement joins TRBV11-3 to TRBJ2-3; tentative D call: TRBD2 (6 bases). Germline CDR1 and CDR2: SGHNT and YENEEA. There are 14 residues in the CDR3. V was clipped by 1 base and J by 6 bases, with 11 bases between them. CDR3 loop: CASSLGLATDTQYF. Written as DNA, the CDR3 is TGTGCCAGCAGCTTAGGTCTAGCGACCGATACGCAGTATTTT.

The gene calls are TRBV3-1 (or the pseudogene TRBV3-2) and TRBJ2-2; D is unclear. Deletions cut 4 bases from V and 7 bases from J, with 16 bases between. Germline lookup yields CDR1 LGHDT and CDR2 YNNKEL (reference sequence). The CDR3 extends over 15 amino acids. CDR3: CASSLSIASGGELFF. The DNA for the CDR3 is TGTGCCAGCAGCCTTTCTATTGCGTCCGGCGGGGAGCTGTTTTTT.

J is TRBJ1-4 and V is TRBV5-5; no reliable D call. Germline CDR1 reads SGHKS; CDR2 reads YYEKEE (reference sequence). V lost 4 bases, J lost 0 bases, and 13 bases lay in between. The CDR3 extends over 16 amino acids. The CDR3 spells CASSPQVRATNEKLFF. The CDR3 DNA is TGTGCCAGCAGCCCCCAGGTCAGAGCAACTAATGAAAAACTGTTTTTT. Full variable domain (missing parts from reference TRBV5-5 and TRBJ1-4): DAGVTQSPTHLIKTRGQQVTLRCSPISGHKSVSWYQQVLGQGPQFIFQYYEKEERGRGNFPDRFSARQFPNYSSELNVNALLLGDSALYLCASSPQVRATNEKLFFGSGTQLSVL.

CDR3 in DNA: TGTGCCAGCAGCGCAGGAGGATACAATGAGCAGTTCTTC. It yields the protein CASSAGGYNEQFF. This sequence joins TRBV6-5 and TRBJ2-1; D perhaps matches TRBD2 (5 bases). There are 13 residues in the CDR3. CDR1 and CDR2 (germline): MNHEY, SVGAGI. Trimming took off 6 bases at V and 4 bases at J, with 10 bases between the two ends.

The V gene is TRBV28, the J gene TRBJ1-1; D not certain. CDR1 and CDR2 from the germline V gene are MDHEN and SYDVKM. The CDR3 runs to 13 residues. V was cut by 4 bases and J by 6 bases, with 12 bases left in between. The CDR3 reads CASSSQVTPEAFF. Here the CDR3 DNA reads TGTGCCAGCAGTTCCCAGGTTACCCCTGAAGCTTTCTTT. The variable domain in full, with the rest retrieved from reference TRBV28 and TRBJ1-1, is DVKVTQSSRYLVKRTGEKVFLECVQDMDHENMFWYRQDPGLGLRLIYFSYDVKMKEKGDIPEGYSVSREKKERFSLILESASTNQTSMYLCASSSQVTPEAFFGQGTRLTVV.

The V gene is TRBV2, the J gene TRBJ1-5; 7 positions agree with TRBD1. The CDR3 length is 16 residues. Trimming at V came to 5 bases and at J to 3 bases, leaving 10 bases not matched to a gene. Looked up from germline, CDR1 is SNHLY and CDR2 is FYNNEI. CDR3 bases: TGTGCCAGCAGTAAATCCCCGACAGGGTCCAATCAGCCCCAGCATTTT. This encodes CASSKSPTGSNQPQHF.

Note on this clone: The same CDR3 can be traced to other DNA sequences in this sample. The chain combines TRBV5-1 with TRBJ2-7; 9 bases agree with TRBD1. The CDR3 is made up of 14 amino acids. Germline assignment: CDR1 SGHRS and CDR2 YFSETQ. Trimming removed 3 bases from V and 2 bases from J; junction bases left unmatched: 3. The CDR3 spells CASSSGQGPYEQYF. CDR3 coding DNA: TGCGCCAGCAGCTCGGGACAGGGACCCTACGAGCAGTACTTC. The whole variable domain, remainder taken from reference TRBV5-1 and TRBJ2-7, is KAGVTQTPRYLIKTRGQQVTLSCSPISGHRSVSWYQQTPGQGLQFLFEYFSETQRNKGNFPGRFSGRQFSNSRSEMNVSTLELGDSALYLCASSSGQGPYEQYFGPGTRLTVT.

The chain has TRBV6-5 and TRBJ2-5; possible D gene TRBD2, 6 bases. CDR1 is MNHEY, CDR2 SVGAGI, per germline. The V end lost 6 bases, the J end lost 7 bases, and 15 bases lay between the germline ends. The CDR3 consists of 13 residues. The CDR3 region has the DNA TGTGCCAGCAGCTCCACTAGCCAGGGGACCCAGTACTTC. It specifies CASSSTSQGTQYF.